Presented here are 29 T cell receptor beta chains from one specimen sequenced in a study of shared clonotypes between healthy human individuals. Sequencing used immunoSEQ multiplex PCR; TCRdb keeps in-frame clones, though not all of them. The sample has about 680,000 clones, 73% seen once. Material for sequencing was memory CD4+ T cells sorted from blood. The subset was: CD45RA-negative fraction. These receptors all stem from a woman in her 30s in good health.

This chain connects TRBV19 to TRBJ2-7, with 7 bases aligning to TRBD1. CDR1 and CDR2 (germline): LNHDA, SQIVND (reference sequence). CDR3 size: 14 residues. Unmatched junction bases numbered 6, after V lost 6 bases and J lost 1 base. CDR3: CASSRDSSSYEQYF. CDR3 in DNA: TGTGCCAGTAGCCGGGACAGTTCTTCCTACGAGCAGTACTTC.

V gene TRBV13 combines with J gene TRBJ1-2, with D possibly matching TRBD1 (5 bases). The length of the CDR3 is 14 residues. V lost 5 bases and J 6 bases, leaving 16 bases between the germline ends. Germline V gives CDR1 PRHDT, CDR2 FYEKMQ (reference sequence). The CDR3: CASSEYRRVNGYTF. DNA of the CDR3: TGTGCCAGCAGCGAGTATCGCAGGGTGAATGGCTACACCTTC.

The V call is TRBV7-7, the J call TRBJ2-1; 7 nucleotides match TRBD1. The CDR3 runs to 13 residues. Trimming at V came to 5 bases and at J to 4 bases, leaving 2 bases not matched to a gene. Germline CDR1 is SSHAT and CDR2 is FNYEAQ (reference sequence). Written as DNA, the CDR3 is TGTGCCAGCAGCAAGGGACAGTACAATGAGCAGTTCTTC. Its translation: CASSKGQYNEQFF.

The genes are TRBV7-8 and TRBJ2-7; TRBD2 matches 12 bases. The CDR3 totals 15 residues. J lost 7 bases, V lost 0 bases, and 4 bases had no gene match. The V gene's germline CDR1 is SGHVS and CDR2 FQNEAQ. The CDR3 reads CASSLATSGSREQYF. CDR3 nucleotide sequence: TGTGCCAGCAGCTTAGCGACTAGCGGGAGTCGGGAGCAGTACTTC.

This clone was picked up a small number of times. This sequence joins TRBV4-2 and TRBJ2-2, with D maybe TRBD1 (6 bases). The V and J ends lost 2 bases and 6 bases respectively, with 7 bases between them. From germline, CDR1 is LGHNA and CDR2 YNFKEQ. The CDR3 is 13 amino acids. This chain's CDR3 is CASSQTGSGELFF. Written as DNA, the CDR3 is TGTGCCAGCAGCCAAACAGGGTCCGGGGAGCTGTTTTTT.

This chain uses TRBV7-2 with TRBJ2-7; TRBD1 might be the D (6 bases). V was pared by 2 bases and J by 0 bases, with 14 bases between. Germline values: CDR1 SGHTA, CDR2 FQGNSA. This CDR3 contains 16 residues. This CDR3 is CASSLTPGHSSYEQYF. The CDR3 DNA is TGTGCCAGCAGCTTAACGCCGGGACATAGCTCCTACGAGCAGTACTTC.

The chain uses TRBV6-1 and TRBJ2-1; D perhaps matches TRBD2 (6 bases). Germline CDR1 reads MNHNS; CDR2 reads SASEGT. The CDR3 loop spans 14 amino acids. Trimming cost V 4 bases and J 5 bases, with 12 bases left between them. In DNA, the CDR3 is TGTGCCAGCAGTGGCCAGGGAGGCCACAATGAGCAGTTCTTC. Its translation: CASSGQGGHNEQFF.

V usage is TRBV5-8 and J usage is TRBJ2-3; maybe TRBD2 (5 bases). Germline values: CDR1 SGHTS, CDR2 YDEGEE. The CDR3 extends over 16 amino acids. V was shortened by 10 bases and J by 3 bases, with 24 bases between the two germline ends. As DNA, the CDR3 is TGTGCCCGCTCGTCCGGTCGGGGTGAAATAACAGATACGCAGTATTTT. Protein: CARSSGRGEITDTQYF. The complete variable domain, with remaining parts taken from reference TRBV5-8 and TRBJ2-3, reads EAGVTQSPTHLIKTRGQQATLRCSPISGHTSVYWYQQALGLGLQFLLWYDEGEERNRGNFPPRFSGRQFPNYSSELNVNALELEDSALYLCARSSGRGEITDTQYFGPGTRLTVL.

The CDR3 reads CASSPPGSDYYTGELFF. CDR3 coding DNA: TGTGCCAGCTCACCCCCGGGGTCCGACTATTACACCGGGGAGCTGTTTTTT. The chain links TRBV18 to TRBJ2-2, with D possibly TRBD2 on 5 matching bases. This CDR3 has 17 amino acids. Between the trimmed V and J ends, which lost 3 bases and 3 bases, there was a span of 17 bases. From germline, CDR1 is KGHSH and CDR2 LQKENI.

V usage is TRBV11-2 and J usage is TRBJ2-1; TRBD2 aligns across 12 bases. V shed 5 bases, J shed 3 bases, and the junction held 8 bases outside the gene matches. This CDR3 contains 17 residues. Per the germline V gene, CDR1 is SGHAT and CDR2 is FQNNGV. DNA of the CDR3: TGTGCCAGCAGCCTCTCCCTAGCGGGAGGGCACTACAATGAGCAGTTCTTC. Translating gives CASSLSLAGGHYNEQFF.

The chain employs TRBV27 and TRBJ1-2, with 7 positions matching TRBD1. This CDR3 is built from 16 residues. Unmatched junction bases numbered 10, after V lost 5 bases and J lost 1 base. Germline V gene sequence: CDR1 MNHEY, CDR2 SMNVEV (reference sequence). CDR3 bases: TGTGCCAGCAGTGGGATCGGGACAGCCAATAACTATGGCTACACCTTC. This codes for CASSGIGTANNYGYTF.

The V call is TRBV30, the J call TRBJ1-3; D remains ambiguous. The CDR3 contains 12 residues. The germline V gene has CDR1 GTSNPN and CDR2 SVGIG (reference sequence). Trimming stripped 4 bases from V and 0 bases from J, with 4 bases between. CDR3 loop: CAWTASGNTIYF. As DNA, the CDR3 is TGTGCCTGGACTGCCTCTGGAAACACCATATATTTT.

V is TRBV5-4 and J is TRBJ2-7; D is unresolved. CDR1 and CDR2 (germline): SGHNT, YYREEE (reference sequence). The V and J ends lost 0 bases and 4 bases respectively, with 14 bases between them. The CDR3 sequence is 15 residues long. The CDR3: CASSLGTQPTYEQYF. The CDR3 bases are TGTGCCAGCAGCTTGGGAACGCAGCCCACTTACGAGCAGTACTTC.

V and J are TRBV6-1 and TRBJ1-3; 8 nucleotides line up with TRBD1. Trimming removed 2 bases from V and 0 bases from J; junction bases left unmatched: 6. The V gene's germline CDR1 is MNHNS and CDR2 SASEGT. The CDR3 contains 17 residues. CDR3 loop: CASSERQGASSGNTIYF. CDR3 coding DNA: TGTGCCAGCAGTGAAAGGCAGGGGGCGAGCTCTGGAAACACCATATATTTT.

Here the CDR3 DNA reads TGTGCCTGGAGTGTTGGGGCTAGCGGGACCTACGAGCAGTACTTC. It yields the protein CAWSVGASGTYEQYF. The genes are TRBV30 and TRBJ2-7; 9 nucleotides agree with TRBD2. The germline gives CDR1 GTSNPN, CDR2 SVGIG (reference sequence). V gave up 0 bases and J gave up 2 bases; unmatched junction bases: 5. The CDR3 is 15 amino acids. The full variable domain, rest sourced from reference TRBV30 and TRBJ2-7, is SQTIHQWPATLVQPVGSPLSLECTVEGTSNPNLYWYRQAAGRGLQLLFYSVGIGQISSEVPQNLSASRPQDRQFILSSKKLLLSDSGFYLCAWSVGASGTYEQYFGPGTRLTVT.

V and J are TRBV7-1 and TRBJ2-6, with 11 bases aligning to TRBD2. TRBV7-1 is an ORF, with its function uncertain. The CDR3 is made up of 17 amino acids. Trimming removed 5 bases from V and 0 bases from J; junction bases left unmatched: 3. The CDR3 reads CASSPTSGASGANVLTF. Written as DNA, the CDR3 is TGTGCCAGCAGCCCGACTAGCGGGGCCTCTGGGGCCAACGTCCTGACTTTC.

This clone was seen only once. The chain combines TRBV7-2 with TRBJ2-2; maybe TRBD1 (5 bases). V was clipped by 3 bases and J by 6 bases, with 14 bases between them. CDR3 length: 15 residues. Germline V CDR1 and CDR2: SGHTA, FQGNSA. The CDR3 sequence: CASSLLLGQAGELFF. CDR3 nucleotide sequence: TGTGCCAGCAGCTTGCTACTGGGGCAAGCCGGGGAGCTGTTTTTT.

This chain joins TRBV14 and TRBJ2-3, with unresolved D. Trimming pared 3 bases from V and 8 bases from J, leaving 12 bases between. This CDR3 is 13 amino acids long. CDR1 is SGHDN and CDR2 is FVKESK in the germline V gene. The CDR3 reads CASSQNSDGTQYF. CDR3 DNA sequence: TGTGCCAGCAGCCAGAACTCAGATGGTACGCAGTATTTT. Complete variable domain (other parts from reference TRBV14 and TRBJ2-3): EAGVTQFPSHSVIEKGQTVTLRCDPISGHDNLYWYRRVMGKEIKFLLHFVKESKQDESGMPNNRFLAERTGGTYSTLKVQPAELEDSGVYFCASSQNSDGTQYFGPGTRLTVL.

The V and J genes are TRBV7-6 and TRBJ2-7; 8 bases agree with TRBD2. Germline V lookup: CDR1 SGHVS, CDR2 FNYEAQ. This CDR3 contains 14 residues. With V trimmed by 3 bases and J by 3 bases, 4 bases remained unmatched. For the CDR3, the DNA is TGTGCCAGCAGCTTGAGCCTAGCGGGCTACGAGCAGTACTTC. Its translation is CASSLSLAGYEQYF.

In this sample, this clone turned up a few times. The chain recombines TRBV28 with TRBJ2-7, with D hard to call. From germline, CDR1 is MDHEN and CDR2 SYDVKM. This CDR3 spans 13 amino acids. V was shortened by 3 bases and J by 7 bases, with 13 bases between the two germline ends. The CDR3 loop is CASSLGSVLEQYF. CDR3 nucleotides: TGTGCCAGCAGTTTGGGGTCGGTACTAGAGCAGTACTTC.

The V gene is TRBV5-1, the J gene TRBJ2-5, with D perhaps being TRBD1 or TRBD2 (5 bases each). Between the trimmed V and J ends, which lost 3 bases and 1 base, there was a span of 13 bases. CDR1 is SGHRS and CDR2 is YFSETQ in the germline V gene. CDR3 length equals 15 residues. CDR3 coding DNA: TGCGCCAGCAGCTCGGGGCAAAGGGGCCAAGAGACCCAGTACTTC. As protein: CASSSGQRGQETQYF.

Written as DNA, the CDR3 is TGTGCCAGCAGTCCTGGGACTAGCGGGTTATCCTACAATGAGCAGTTCTTC. It specifies CASSPGTSGLSYNEQFF. This chain uses TRBV28 with TRBJ2-1; 12 bases align to TRBD2. CDR1 MDHEN and CDR2 SYDVKM come from the germline V gene. V shed 5 bases and J 1 base; nucleotides not matched to a gene: 6. This CDR3 has 17 residues.

V usage is TRBV5-1 and J usage is TRBJ2-3; 9 bases match TRBD1. CDR1 SGHRS and CDR2 YFSETQ come from the germline V gene. V shed 4 bases and J 6 bases; nucleotides not matched to a gene: 6. The CDR3 consists of 14 residues. The CDR3 loop is CASSTGTGMDTQYF. The DNA for the CDR3 is TGCGCCAGCAGCACCGGGACAGGGATGGATACGCAGTATTTT.

A note on this clone: Compared with germline, one end of the junction differs, possibly owing to a read error. The chain uses TRBV6-5 and TRBJ1-1; no clear D. CDR3 length: 13 residues. Looked up from germline, CDR1 is MNHEY and CDR2 is SVGAGI. The CDR3 region has the DNA TGTGCCAGCACTTACTCACAGACCACTGAAGCTTTCTTT. This encodes CASTYSQTTEAFF.

In DNA, the CDR3 is TGTGCCAGCAGTTTGCCCCAAGTTAGCGGGAACTCTTACGAGCAGTACTTC. It translates to CASSLPQVSGNSYEQYF. The V and J genes are TRBV25-1 and TRBJ2-7; 8 positions agree with TRBD2. J gave up 4 bases and V 5 bases, and 16 bases lay outside the gene matches. The germline gives CDR1 MGHDK, CDR2 SYGVNS. CDR3 length: 17 amino acids.

The J gene is TRBJ2-1, the V gene TRBV5-1, with unresolved D. The V gene's germline CDR1 is SGHRS and CDR2 YFSETQ. CDR3 length: 15 residues. Trimming pared 0 bases from V and 1 base from J, leaving 8 bases between. CDR3 in amino acids: CASSLGPTSYNEQFF. CDR3 nucleotide sequence: TGCGCCAGCAGCTTGGGACCAACGTCCTACAATGAGCAGTTCTTC.

The gene calls are TRBV7-9 and TRBJ1-2, with 7 positions matching TRBD1. Germline-derived CDR1 and CDR2 are SEHNR and FQNEAQ (reference sequence). The CDR3 loop spans 12 amino acids. The junction had 4 bases not matched to a gene; V was cut back by 8 bases and J by 4 bases. The CDR3 region is CASRAGGYGYTF. The DNA of the CDR3 is TGTGCCAGCCGGGCAGGGGGCTATGGCTACACCTTC.

This chain uses TRBV14 with TRBJ2-2; D gene ambiguous. Germline CDR1 reads SGHDN; CDR2 reads FVKESK. The V gene lost 1 base and the J gene lost 2 bases, with 5 bases spanning the gap. The CDR3 is 14 amino acids. For the CDR3, the DNA is TGTGCCAGCAGCCAAGTTTTCAACACCGGGGAGCTGTTTTTT. Translated: CASSQVFNTGELFF.

The genes are TRBV25-1 and TRBJ1-2; 10 positions match TRBD1. Germline V lookup: CDR1 MGHDK, CDR2 SYGVNS. The CDR3 consists of 13 residues. V shed 2 bases, J shed 8 bases, and the junction held 2 bases outside the gene matches. CDR3 protein: CASSEPDRGGYTF. In nucleotides, the CDR3 is TGTGCCAGCAGTGAACCGGACAGGGGGGGCTACACCTTC.